The clone carrying this T cell receptor (beta chain) was seen at least ten times. Its target is unknown. As to time point: sample taken at primary tumor resection. In each case, whole RNA from tumor, nontumor lung or frozen PBMC was sequenced unsorted. This record comes from a study of spatial heterogeneity in lung cancer. As for the study in general: For the average unique TCR and UMI combination, more than nine occurrences appeared in raw reads. General observations from the study: Intratumoral expanded alpha and beta TCR counts were found to track tumor mutation counts.

Every TCR cDNA molecule carried a tag that served as a unique molecular identifier. TCRdb re-derived calls from the 5' RACE reads in MiXCR, one entry per CDR3 protein. The top ten hold roughly a tenth of the sample, which has approximately 23,000 distinct CDR3 sequences, around 4.8% seen once. This receptor was obtained from a male donor with early-stage non-small cell lung cancer. The source was lung tumor tissue, collected at surgery.

CDR3 nucleotide sequence: TGTGCCATCAGGCCGGGGGGGTTCGCGCCGAACACCGGGGAGCTGTTTTTT. Its protein product is CAIRPGGFAPNTGELFF. The J gene is TRBJ2-2, the V gene TRBV10-3, with 8 positions matching TRBD2. The CDR3 has 17 amino acids. CDR1 and CDR2 from the germline V gene are ENHRY and SYGVKD. V shed 6 bases, J shed 0 bases, and the junction held 9 bases outside the gene matches.